A single sample gave rise to the 13 T cell receptor beta chains below, sequenced in a study of blood T cell repertoires in COVID-19. Sequenced by immunoSEQ multiplex PCR; TCRdb stores in-frame clones only, minus some. The repertoire holds around 330,000 clones, with 85% as singletons. Sample: PBMCs or T cells enriched from blood (not recorded which). The receptor source for this set is a woman aged 25 to 39 who had been exposed to COVID-19.

The chain uses TRBV10-3 and TRBJ1-4; D is possibly TRBD1 (5 bases). CDR3 length: 16 residues. V was cut by 2 bases and J by 4 bases, with 14 bases left in between. Per germline, CDR1 ENHRY and CDR2 SYGVKD. CDR3: CAISEVQAVNNEKLFF. In DNA, the CDR3 is TGTGCCATCAGTGAGGTACAGGCAGTCAATAATGAAAAACTGTTTTTT.

V gene TRBV6-4 combines with J gene TRBJ2-3, with a tentative D call TRBD2 (5 bases). V was trimmed by 4 bases and J by 0 bases, leaving 8 bases between them. CDR1 MRHNA and CDR2 SNTAGT come from the germline V gene. This CDR3 has 14 residues. The CDR3: CASSADYSTDTQYF. CDR3 DNA sequence: TGTGCCAGCAGTGCTGACTACAGCACAGATACGCAGTATTTT.

V usage is TRBV6-5 and J usage is TRBJ1-5; D is unclear. Germline V gives CDR1 MNHEY, CDR2 SVGAGI. V shed 5 bases and J shed 5 bases, with 13 bases lying between them. This CDR3 is built from 14 residues. The CDR3 nucleotides are TGTGCCAGCAGTATGTCTTCCCCCTATCAGCCCCAGCATTTT. It is translated as CASSMSSPYQPQHF.

The chain employs TRBV18 and TRBJ1-1; D possibly corresponds to TRBD1 (5 bases). Deletions cut 6 bases from V and 7 bases from J, with 9 bases between. Germline-derived CDR1 and CDR2 are KGHSH and LQKENI. The CDR3 runs 11 residues. CDR3 bases: TGTGCCAGCTCCACAAGGGGTGAAGCTTTCTTT. This sequence encodes CASSTRGEAFF.

As to this clone: Compared with germline, one end of the junction differs, possibly owing to a read error. The gene calls are TRBV28 and TRBJ1-2; tentatively, D is TRBD1 (5 bases). The CDR3 is made up of 11 amino acids. Per germline, CDR1 MDHEN and CDR2 SYDVKM. CDR3 nucleotide sequence: TGCGCGGGACGAGCTAACTATGGCTACACCTTC. Translated: CAGRANYGYTF.

This clone was seen once. CDR3 residues: CASSAKQGPLMNTEAFF. In nucleotides, the CDR3 is TGTGCCAGCAGCGCGAAACAGGGACCCCTTATGAACACTGAAGCTTTCTTT. The genes are TRBV9 and TRBJ1-1; perhaps TRBD1 as D (6 bases). V lost 3 bases and J lost 0, with 18 bases in between. The CDR3 runs 17 residues. Per germline, CDR1 SGDLS and CDR2 YYNGEE.

The chain recombines TRBV4-2 with TRBJ2-1; the match to TRBD2 covers 9 bases. V shed 0 bases and J 6 bases; nucleotides not matched to a gene: 18. The CDR3 has 20 amino acids. Germline V lookup: CDR1 LGHNA, CDR2 YNFKEQ. CDR3 in amino acids: CASSQEPSGNSYGFGNEQFF. In DNA, the CDR3 is TGTGCCAGCAGCCAAGAACCTAGCGGGAACTCCTACGGATTCGGCAATGAGCAGTTCTTC.

The chain is built from TRBV28 and TRBJ1-1; D is ambiguous. CDR1 is MDHEN, CDR2 SYDVKM, per germline. V lost 1 base, J lost 1 base, and 16 bases lay in between. The CDR3 sequence is 17 residues long. The CDR3 DNA reads TGTGCCAGCAGTTTATTGGGCAGGTCGACACGGAACACTGAAGCTTTCTTT. It specifies CASSLLGRSTRNTEAFF.

This clone has just a few counts. The gene calls are TRBV30 and TRBJ1-5; a weak D match, TRBD1 (5 bases). CDR1 and CDR2 (germline): GTSNPN, SVGIG (reference sequence). CDR3 length equals 16 residues. Between the trimmed V and J ends, which lost 3 bases and 3 bases, there was a span of 18 bases. The CDR3 region has the DNA TGTGCCTGGAGAAGGAGGGGCAGGGAGGACAATCAGCCCCAGCATTTT. Amino acids: CAWRRRGREDNQPQHF.

J is TRBJ1-1 and V is TRBV28; D might be TRBD1 (6 bases). The CDR3 length is 15 residues. Germline CDR1 and CDR2: MDHEN and SYDVKM. V shed 4 bases and J shed 1 base, with 13 bases lying between them. CDR3 region: CASSSEQGRNTEAFF. Written as DNA, the CDR3 is TGTGCCAGCAGTTCAGAACAGGGACGGAACACTGAAGCTTTCTTT.

This chain joins TRBV4-2 and TRBJ2-7, with 7 bases fitting TRBD2. V lost 8 bases and J lost 3; bases outside the gene matches: 13. CDR1 and CDR2 from the germline V gene are LGHNA and YNFKEQ. This CDR3 region has 15 residues. The CDR3 nucleotides are TGTGCCAGCGGTAAAGTGGGGGGGAATAACTACGAGCAGTACTTC. This translates into CASGKVGGNNYEQYF.

V gene TRBV5-1 combines with J gene TRBJ1-4; D ambiguous. In germline, CDR1 is SGHRS, CDR2 YFSETQ. Trimming took off 4 bases at V and 6 bases at J, with 16 bases between the two ends. The CDR3 runs 15 residues. The CDR3 DNA reads TGCGCCAGCAGCCCGGGTGGAGGGCGGGATGAAAAACTGTTTTTT. The encoded protein is CASSPGGGRDEKLFF.

The DNA of the CDR3 is TGTGCCAGCAGCTTGGGACTAGCGGACACAGATACGCAGTATTTT. Translation gives CASSLGLADTDTQYF. The chain links TRBV11-3 to TRBJ2-3; 11 bases are shared with TRBD2. The CDR3 is 15 residues long. V shed 3 bases, J shed 2 bases, and the junction held 1 base outside the gene matches. Looked up from germline, CDR1 is SGHNT and CDR2 is YENEEA.